The rows below give T cell receptor beta chains drawn from one sample of a study of cytomegalovirus exposure and HLA in healthy donors. The assay was immunoSEQ multiplex PCR, and TCRdb's table has in-frame clones only and misses some. Of around 160,000 clones listed, approximately 79% were seen once; the top ten hold 6.5% to 7%. Sample: PBMCs. All receptors come from a woman in her 40s in good health and CMV-seropositive. Each CDR3 is given with its conserved first and last residue. D genes are given only for firm matches. Part of the rows lack a size; the others show once, few, many or a class for expanded clones.

V: TRBV11-2; size: -; D: TRBD1; J: TRBJ2-7; DNA: TGTGCCAGCAGCCCAAACTACAGGGGGCCGGCCTACGAGCAGTACTTC; CDR3: CASSPNYRGPAYEQYF
V: TRBV10-3; size: -; D: -; J: TRBJ2-5; DNA: TGTGCCATCAGGGCTAGCAGCCAAGAGACCCAGTACTTC; CDR3: CAIRASSQETQYF
V: TRBV29-1; size: -; D: -; J: TRBJ2-1; DNA: TGCAGCGTTGAAGATCTTCCCGGGGGTAGCTACAATGAGCAGTTCTTC; CDR3: CSVEDLPGGSYNEQFF
V: TRBV5-3; size: once; D: TRBD2; J: TRBJ2-1; DNA: TGTGCCAGAAGCTTATTATCCTCACGCGGGGGTTCCTACAATGAGCAGTTCTTC; CDR3: CARSLLSSRGGSYNEQFF
V: TRBV7-9; size: once; D: TRBD1; J: TRBJ1-2; DNA: TGTTCCAGCAGCAGATTCATACAGGGGGGCCATGGCTACACCTTC; CDR3: CSSSRFIQGGHGYTF
V: TRBV29-1; size: once; D: -; J: TRBJ2-7; DNA: TGCAGCGTTGGGACAACATCCTACGAGCAGTACTTC; CDR3: CSVGTTSYEQYF
V: TRBV27; size: -; D: -; J: TRBJ1-4; DNA: TGTGCCAGCAGCGACGTCGGGGCAGGGGATGAAAAACTGTTTTTT; CDR3: CASSDVGAGDEKLFF
V: TRBV6-1; size: -; D: TRBD1; J: TRBJ1-2; DNA: TGTGCCAGCAGTGAAAGGACAGGGGAGGGTTTAGTCTATGGCTACACCTTC; CDR3: CASSERTGEGLVYGYTF
V: TRBV4-1; size: -; D: -; J: TRBJ2-3; DNA: TGCGCCAGCAGCCGTCTAGATACGGGGGGCACAGATACGCAGTATTTT; CDR3: CASSRLDTGGTDTQYF
V: TRBV19; size: few; D: -; J: TRBJ1-1; DNA: TGTGCCAGTAGTATAGGGGCGACAGAAGGTCGGACTGAAGCTTTCTTT; CDR3: CASSIGATEGRTEAFF
V: TRBV9; size: -; D: TRBD2; J: TRBJ2-2; DNA: TGTGCCAGCAGCGCCCCAGCGGGATTGAACGGGGAGCTGTTTTTT; CDR3: CASSAPAGLNGELFF
V: TRBV5-1; size: -; D: -; J: TRBJ1-5; DNA: TGCGCCAGCAGCCTCGGGGGGACGGAGAATCAGCCCCAGCATTTT; CDR3: CASSLGGTENQPQHF
V: TRBV30; size: -; D: -; J: TRBJ1-5; DNA: TGTGCCTGGAGTGCGTCGACAGGTGGCCAGCCCCAGCATTTT; CDR3: CAWSASTGGQPQHF
V: TRBV7-6; size: few; D: TRBD1; J: TRBJ1-2; DNA: TGTGCCAGCAGCTTAGTTGATGGGACAGGGGAAGATGGCTACACCTTC; CDR3: CASSLVDGTGEDGYTF
V: TRBV7-2; size: few; D: TRBD1; J: TRBJ1-2; DNA: TGTGCCAGCAGCTTAGCGACAGGGGGGAGCTATGGCTACACCTTC; CDR3: CASSLATGGSYGYTF
V: TRBV15; size: -; D: -; J: TRBJ2-3; DNA: TGTGCCACCAGCAGAGGACAGGGGAGGGACACAGATACGCAGTATTTT; CDR3: CATSRGQGRDTDTQYF
V: TRBV7-3; size: -; D: -; J: TRBJ2-3; DNA: TGTGCCAGCAGCACCAGTTTATCAGATACGCAGTATTTT; CDR3: CASSTSLSDTQYF
V: TRBV19; size: -; D: TRBD2; J: TRBJ2-2; DNA: TGTGCCAGTAGGCGGGGGGGGACCGGGGAGCTGTTTTTT; CDR3: CASRRGGTGELFF
V: TRBV6-5; size: -; D: TRBD2; J: TRBJ2-5; DNA: TGTGCCAGCAGACATCGTGGGGGGGGTGGAGAGACCCAGTACTTC; CDR3: CASRHRGGGGETQYF
V: TRBV5-5; size: -; D: -; J: TRBJ1-4; DNA: TGTGCCAGCAGCACCCAATACGGGATCCGGAATGAAAAACTGTTTTTT; CDR3: CASSTQYGIRNEKLFF
V: TRBV6-4; size: -; D: -; J: TRBJ2-7; DNA: TGTGCCAGCAGCGCTAACCTTGGGGGGGAGCAGTACTTC; CDR3: CASSANLGGEQYF
V: TRBV7-2; size: -; D: -; J: TRBJ2-3; DNA: TGTGCCAGCAGCTTAGCGGGGGGGCCCACAGATACGCAGTATTTT; CDR3: CASSLAGGPTDTQYF
V: TRBV5-1; size: -; D: -; J: TRBJ2-5; DNA: TGCGCCAGCAGCCCCGGCCTAGCTCAAGAGACCCAGTACTTC; CDR3: CASSPGLAQETQYF
V: TRBV7-3; size: -; D: TRBD1; J: TRBJ2-2; DNA: TGTGCCAGCAGCTCCGGGTCTGGGACAGGGTTCACCGGGGAGCTGTTTTTT; CDR3: CASSSGSGTGFTGELFF
V: TRBV5-1; size: -; D: TRBD2; J: TRBJ2-3; DNA: TGCGCCAGCAGCTCTAAGCGGGGAAGCACAGATACGCAGTATTTT; CDR3: CASSSKRGSTDTQYF
V: TRBV7-9; size: -; D: -; J: TRBJ1-2; DNA: TGTTCCAGCAGCTTAGAAGCAGGGATCTCCTATGGCTACACCTTC; CDR3: CSSSLEAGISYGYTF
V: TRBV2; size: -; D: TRBD2; J: TRBJ2-1; DNA: TGTGCCAGCAGTCCTGGGACTAGCGGGGGGGCCTACAATGAGCAGTTCTTC; CDR3: CASSPGTSGGAYNEQFF
V: TRBV19; size: -; D: -; J: TRBJ2-2; DNA: TGTGCCAGTAGTATCGGCAGGGTTGACACCGGGGAGCTGTTTTTT; CDR3: CASSIGRVDTGELFF
V: TRBV28; size: -; D: -; J: TRBJ2-7; DNA: TGTGCCAGCAGTAGCCCTCCTACCGCTCATCCCTACGAGCAGTACTTC; CDR3: CASSSPPTAHPYEQYF
V: TRBV12-5; size: few; D: TRBD1; J: TRBJ1-4; DNA: TGTGCTAGTGGTGCGCAAAACAGGGGGGCGGAAGAAAAACTGTTTTTT; CDR3: CASGAQNRGAEEKLFF
V: TRBV19; size: -; D: -; J: TRBJ2-2; DNA: TGTGCCAGTAGCCCGCGGGCCGGGGAGCTGTTTTTT; CDR3: CASSPRAGELFF
V: TRBV28; size: -; D: TRBD2; J: TRBJ2-2; DNA: TGTGCCAGCAGTTTGTTGAGACTAGCGGGGGACACCGGGGAGCTGTTTTTT; CDR3: CASSLLRLAGDTGELFF
V: TRBV6-5; size: once; D: -; J: TRBJ2-1; DNA: TGTGCCAGCAGGCCACGACAGGGACTGATAAATGAGCAGTTCTTC; CDR3: CASRPRQGLINEQFF